Listed here are 3 T cell receptor beta chains from one sample, sequenced in a study of cytomegalovirus exposure and HLA in healthy donors. The PCR used 60 Vbeta and 13 Jbeta primers. Data came from immunoSEQ multiplex PCR; TCRdb stores just in-frame clones and leaves some out. In all, the sample yields 65,000 to 90,000 clones. The specimen was PBMCs. The receptors stem from a female donor in good health and CMV-seropositive.

The chain combines TRBV7-9 with TRBJ1-1, with a weak D call TRBD1 (5 bases). V was shortened by 2 bases and J by 8 bases, with 9 bases between the two germline ends. Germline V gene lookup returns CDR1 SEHNR and CDR2 FQNEAQ (reference sequence). CDR3 length equals 12 residues. CDR3 nucleotide sequence: TGTGCCAGCAGCTTACAAAGACAGGAAGCTTTCTTT. It codes for CASSLQRQEAFF.

The V call is TRBV6-1, the J call TRBJ2-7, with D possibly TRBD2 on 5 matching bases. The V end lost 6 bases, the J end lost 2 bases, and 11 bases lay between the germline ends. The CDR3 consists of 13 residues. CDR1 MNHNS and CDR2 SASEGT come from the germline V gene. CDR3 protein: CASRQAGAYEQYF. In DNA form, the CDR3 reads TGTGCCAGCAGGCAGGCGGGCGCCTACGAGCAGTACTTC.

This chain links TRBV6-1 with TRBJ2-2; a possible D gene is TRBD2 (6 bases). The CDR3 extends over 18 amino acids. Germline CDR1 and CDR2: MNHNS and SASEGT. Trimming stripped 4 bases from V and 3 bases from J, with 21 bases between. CDR3 protein: CASSAEVGRGRYTGELFF. In nucleotides, the CDR3 is TGTGCCAGCAGTGCTGAGGTGGGACGGGGGAGGTACACCGGGGAGCTGTTTTTT.